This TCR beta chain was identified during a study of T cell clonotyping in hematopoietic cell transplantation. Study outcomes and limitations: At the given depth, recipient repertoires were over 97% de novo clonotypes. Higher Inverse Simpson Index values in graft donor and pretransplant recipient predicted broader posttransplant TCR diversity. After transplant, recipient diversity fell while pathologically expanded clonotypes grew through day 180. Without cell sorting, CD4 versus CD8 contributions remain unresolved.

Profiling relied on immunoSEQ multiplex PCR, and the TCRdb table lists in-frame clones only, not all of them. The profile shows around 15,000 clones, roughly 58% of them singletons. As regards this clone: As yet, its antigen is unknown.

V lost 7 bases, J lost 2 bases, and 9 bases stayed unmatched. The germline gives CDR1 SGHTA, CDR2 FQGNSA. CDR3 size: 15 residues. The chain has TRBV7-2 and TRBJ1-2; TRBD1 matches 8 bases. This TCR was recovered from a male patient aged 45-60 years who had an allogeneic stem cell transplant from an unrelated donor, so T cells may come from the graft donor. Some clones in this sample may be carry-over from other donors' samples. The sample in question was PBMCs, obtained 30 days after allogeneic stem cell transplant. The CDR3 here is CASNLQTGVNYGYTF. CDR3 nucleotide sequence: TGTGCCAGCAACCTTCAGACAGGGGTAAACTATGGCTACACCTTC.